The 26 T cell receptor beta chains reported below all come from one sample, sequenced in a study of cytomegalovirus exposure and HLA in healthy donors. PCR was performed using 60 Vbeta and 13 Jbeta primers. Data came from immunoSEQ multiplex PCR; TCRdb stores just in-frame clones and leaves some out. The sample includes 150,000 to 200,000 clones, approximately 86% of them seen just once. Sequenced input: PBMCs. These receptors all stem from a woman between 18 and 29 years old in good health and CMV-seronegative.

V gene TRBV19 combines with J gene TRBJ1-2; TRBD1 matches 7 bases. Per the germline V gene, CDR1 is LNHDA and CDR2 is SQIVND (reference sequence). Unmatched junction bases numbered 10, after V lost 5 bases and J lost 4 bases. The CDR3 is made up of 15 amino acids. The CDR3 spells CASSPRGAGGYGYTF. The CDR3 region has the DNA TGTGCCAGTAGTCCCAGGGGGGCTGGTGGCTATGGCTACACCTTC.

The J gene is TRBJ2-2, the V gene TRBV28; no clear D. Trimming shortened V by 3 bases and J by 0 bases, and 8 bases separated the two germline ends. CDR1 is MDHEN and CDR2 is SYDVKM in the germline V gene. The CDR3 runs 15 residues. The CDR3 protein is CASSFASANTGELFF. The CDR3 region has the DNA TGTGCCAGCAGTTTTGCCAGCGCGAACACCGGGGAGCTGTTTTTT. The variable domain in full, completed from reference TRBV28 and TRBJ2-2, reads DVKVTQSSRYLVKRTGEKVFLECVQDMDHENMFWYRQDPGLGLRLIYFSYDVKMKEKGDIPEGYSVSREKKERFSLILESASTNQTSMYLCASSFASANTGELFFGEGSRLTVL.

CDR3 loop: CASSLGAGWNTEAFF. CDR3 DNA: TGTGCCAGCAGCTTAGGAGCAGGGTGGAACACTGAAGCTTTCTTT. The genes are TRBV11-2 and TRBJ1-1; D is possibly TRBD1 (5 bases). With 1 base removed from V and 1 base from J, the gap between germline ends came to 10 bases. The CDR3 sequence is 15 residues long. CDR1 SGHAT and CDR2 FQNNGV come from the germline V gene.

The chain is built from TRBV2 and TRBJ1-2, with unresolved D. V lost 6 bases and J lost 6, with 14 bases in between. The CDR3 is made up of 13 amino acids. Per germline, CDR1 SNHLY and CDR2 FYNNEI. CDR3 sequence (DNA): TGTGCCAGCAGGAATTTCGGGGAAGATGGCTACACCTTC. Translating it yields CASRNFGEDGYTF. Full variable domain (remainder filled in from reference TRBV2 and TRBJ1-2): EPEVTQTPSHQVTQMGQEVILRCVPISNHLYFYWYRQILGQKVEFLVSFYNNEISEKSEIFDDQFSVERPDGSNFTLKIRSTKLEDSAMYFCASRNFGEDGYTFGSGTRLTVV.

CDR3 bases: TGTGCCAGCAGTGCCTGGAGGGCCTTGGGCACTGAAGCTTTCTTT. Its protein product is CASSAWRALGTEAFF. This chain joins TRBV28 and TRBJ1-1, with D unclear. In germline, CDR1 is MDHEN, CDR2 SYDVKM. Trimming pared 5 bases from V and 4 bases from J, leaving 17 bases between. The CDR3 is 15 residues long.

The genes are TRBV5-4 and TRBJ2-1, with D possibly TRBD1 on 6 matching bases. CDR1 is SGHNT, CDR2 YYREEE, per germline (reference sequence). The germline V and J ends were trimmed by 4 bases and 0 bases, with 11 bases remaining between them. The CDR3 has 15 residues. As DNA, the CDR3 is TGTGCCAGCAGCCCAGGGGCTAGCTCCTACAATGAGCAGTTCTTC. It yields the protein CASSPGASSYNEQFF.

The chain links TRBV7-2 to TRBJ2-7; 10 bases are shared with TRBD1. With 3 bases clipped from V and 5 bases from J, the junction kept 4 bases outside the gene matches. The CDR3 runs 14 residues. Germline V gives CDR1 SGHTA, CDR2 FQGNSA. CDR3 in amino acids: CASSFGQGVDEQYF. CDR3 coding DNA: TGTGCCAGCAGCTTTGGACAGGGGGTGGACGAGCAGTACTTC. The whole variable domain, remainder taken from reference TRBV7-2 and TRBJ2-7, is GAGVSQSPSNKVTEKGKDVELRCDPISGHTALYWYRQSLGQGLEFLIYFQGNSAPDKSGLPSDRFSAERTGGSVSTLTIQRTQQEDSAVYLCASSFGQGVDEQYFGPGTRLTVT.

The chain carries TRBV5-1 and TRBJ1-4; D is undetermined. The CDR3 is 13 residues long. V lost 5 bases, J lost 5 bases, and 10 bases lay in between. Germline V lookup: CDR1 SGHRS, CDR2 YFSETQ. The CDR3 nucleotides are TGCGCCAGCAGACATTGGTGGAATGAAAAACTGTTTTTT. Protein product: CASRHWWNEKLFF.

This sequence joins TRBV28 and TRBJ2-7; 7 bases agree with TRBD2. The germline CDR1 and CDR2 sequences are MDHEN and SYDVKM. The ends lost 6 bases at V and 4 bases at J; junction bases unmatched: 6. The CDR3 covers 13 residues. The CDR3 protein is CASREGRDYEQYF. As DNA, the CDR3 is TGTGCCAGCAGAGAGGGGAGGGATTACGAGCAGTACTTC.

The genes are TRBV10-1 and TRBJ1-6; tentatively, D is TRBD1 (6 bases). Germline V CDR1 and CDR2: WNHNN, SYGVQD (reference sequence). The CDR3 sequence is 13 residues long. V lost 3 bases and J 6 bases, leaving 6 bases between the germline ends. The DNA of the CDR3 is TGCGCCAGCAGTGACAGGGGTAATTCACCCCTCCACTTT. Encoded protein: CASSDRGNSPLHF.

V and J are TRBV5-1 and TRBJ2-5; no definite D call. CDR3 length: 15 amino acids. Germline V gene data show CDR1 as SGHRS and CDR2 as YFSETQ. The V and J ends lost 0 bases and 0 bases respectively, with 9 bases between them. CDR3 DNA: TGCGCCAGCAGCTTGGGTAGCTTAAACCAAGAGACCCAGTACTTC. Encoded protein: CASSLGSLNQETQYF. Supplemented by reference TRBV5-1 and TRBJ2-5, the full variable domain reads KAGVTQTPRYLIKTRGQQVTLSCSPISGHRSVSWYQQTPGQGLQFLFEYFSETQRNKGNFPGRFSGRQFSNSRSEMNVSTLELGDSALYLCASSLGSLNQETQYFGPGTRLLVL.

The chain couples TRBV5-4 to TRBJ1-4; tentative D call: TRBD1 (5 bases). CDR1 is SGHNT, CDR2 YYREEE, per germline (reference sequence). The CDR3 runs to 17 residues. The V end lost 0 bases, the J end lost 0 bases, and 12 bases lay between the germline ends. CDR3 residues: CASSLDRQTSTNEKLFF. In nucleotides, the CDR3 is TGTGCCAGCAGCTTGGACCGACAGACCTCAACTAATGAAAAACTGTTTTTT. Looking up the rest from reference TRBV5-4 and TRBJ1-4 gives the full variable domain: ETGVTQSPTHLIKTRGQQVTLRCSSQSGHNTVSWYQQALGQGPQFIFQYYREEENGRGNFPPRFSGLQFPNYSSELNVNALELDDSALYLCASSLDRQTSTNEKLFFGSGTQLSVL.

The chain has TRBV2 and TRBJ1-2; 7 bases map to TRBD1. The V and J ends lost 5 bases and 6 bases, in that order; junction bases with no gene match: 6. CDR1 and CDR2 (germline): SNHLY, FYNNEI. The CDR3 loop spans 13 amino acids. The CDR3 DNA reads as TGTGCCAGCAGTACATACAGGGGACATGGCTACACCTTC. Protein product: CASSTYRGHGYTF. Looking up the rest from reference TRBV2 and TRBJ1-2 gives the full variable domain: EPEVTQTPSHQVTQMGQEVILRCVPISNHLYFYWYRQILGQKVEFLVSFYNNEISEKSEIFDDQFSVERPDGSNFTLKIRSTKLEDSAMYFCASSTYRGHGYTFGSGTRLTVV.

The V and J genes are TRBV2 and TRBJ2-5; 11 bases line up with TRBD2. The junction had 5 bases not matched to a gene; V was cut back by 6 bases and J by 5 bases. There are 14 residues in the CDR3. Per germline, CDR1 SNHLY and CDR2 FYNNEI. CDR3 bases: TGTGCCAGCAGGCTTAGCGGGGGGGGCGAGACCCAGTACTTC. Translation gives CASRLSGGGETQYF.

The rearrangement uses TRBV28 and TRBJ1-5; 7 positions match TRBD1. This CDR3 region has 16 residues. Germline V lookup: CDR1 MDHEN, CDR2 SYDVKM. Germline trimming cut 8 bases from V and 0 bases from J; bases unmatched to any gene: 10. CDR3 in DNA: TGTGCCAGCGGCACAGGGGCCTGGTTTAGCAATCAGCCCCAGCATTTT. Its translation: CASGTGAWFSNQPQHF.

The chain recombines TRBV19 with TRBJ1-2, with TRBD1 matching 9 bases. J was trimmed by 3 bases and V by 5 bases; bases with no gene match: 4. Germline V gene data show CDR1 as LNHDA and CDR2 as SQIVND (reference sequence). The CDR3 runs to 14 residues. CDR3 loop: CASSRDRVDYGYTF. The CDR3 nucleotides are TGTGCCAGTAGTCGGGACAGGGTAGACTATGGCTACACCTTC.

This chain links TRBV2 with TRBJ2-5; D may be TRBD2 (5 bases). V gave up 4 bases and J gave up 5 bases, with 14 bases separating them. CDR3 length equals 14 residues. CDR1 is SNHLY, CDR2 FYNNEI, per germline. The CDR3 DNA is TGTGCCAGCAGTGTCCCGGGATCCAGGGAGACCCAGTACTTC. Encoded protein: CASSVPGSRETQYF. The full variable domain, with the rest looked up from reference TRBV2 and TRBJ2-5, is EPEVTQTPSHQVTQMGQEVILRCVPISNHLYFYWYRQILGQKVEFLVSFYNNEISEKSEIFDDQFSVERPDGSNFTLKIRSTKLEDSAMYFCASSVPGSRETQYFGPGTRLLVL.

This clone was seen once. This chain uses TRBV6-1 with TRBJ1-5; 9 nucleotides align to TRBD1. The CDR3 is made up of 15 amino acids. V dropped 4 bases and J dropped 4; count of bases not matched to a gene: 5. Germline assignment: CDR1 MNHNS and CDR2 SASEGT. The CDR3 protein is CASSGQTGGNQPQHF. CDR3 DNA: TGTGCCAGCAGTGGACAGACAGGGGGTAATCAGCCCCAGCATTTT.

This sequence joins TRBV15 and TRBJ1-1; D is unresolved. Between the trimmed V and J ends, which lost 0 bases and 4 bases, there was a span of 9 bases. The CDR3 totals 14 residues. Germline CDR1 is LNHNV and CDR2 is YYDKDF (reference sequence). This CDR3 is CATSRDHTGTEAFF. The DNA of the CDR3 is TGTGCCACCAGCAGAGATCATACGGGCACTGAAGCTTTCTTT.

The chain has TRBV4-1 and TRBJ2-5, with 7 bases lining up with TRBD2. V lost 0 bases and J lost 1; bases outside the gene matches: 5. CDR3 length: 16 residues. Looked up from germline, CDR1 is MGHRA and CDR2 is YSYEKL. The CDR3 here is CASSQETGLGQETQYF. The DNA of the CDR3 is TGCGCCAGCAGCCAAGAAACCGGACTAGGCCAAGAGACCCAGTACTTC.

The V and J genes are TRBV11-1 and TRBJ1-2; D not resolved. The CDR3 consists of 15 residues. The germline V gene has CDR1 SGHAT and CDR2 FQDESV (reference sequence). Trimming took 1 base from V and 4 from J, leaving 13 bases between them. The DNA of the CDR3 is TGTGCCAGCAGCTTAGGCGGAGGTCCCTCCTATGGCTACACCTTC. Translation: CASSLGGGPSYGYTF.

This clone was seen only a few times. The CDR3 nucleotides read TGTGCCTGGAGTGTACGAAGGCTAGCGGGACGGAATGAGCAGTTCTTC. Protein product: CAWSVRRLAGRNEQFF. This sequence joins TRBV30 and TRBJ2-1; TRBD2 matches at 9 bases. The CDR3 is 16 residues long. With 0 bases clipped from V and 7 bases from J, the junction kept 10 bases outside the gene matches. Germline CDR1 is GTSNPN and CDR2 is SVGIG (reference sequence).

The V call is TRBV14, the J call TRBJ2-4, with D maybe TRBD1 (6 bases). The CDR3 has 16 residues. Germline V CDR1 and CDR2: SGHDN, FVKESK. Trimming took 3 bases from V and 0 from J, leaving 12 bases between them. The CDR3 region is CASSQTDRLAKNIQYF. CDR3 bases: TGTGCCAGCAGCCAGACGGACAGACTAGCCAAAAACATTCAGTACTTC.

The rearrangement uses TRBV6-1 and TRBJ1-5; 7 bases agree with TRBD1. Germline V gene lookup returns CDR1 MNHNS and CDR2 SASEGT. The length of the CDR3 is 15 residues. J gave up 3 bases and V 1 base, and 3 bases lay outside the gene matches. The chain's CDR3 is CASSEGGQPNQPQHF. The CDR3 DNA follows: TGTGCCAGCAGTGAAGGGGGACAGCCCAATCAGCCCCAGCATTTT.

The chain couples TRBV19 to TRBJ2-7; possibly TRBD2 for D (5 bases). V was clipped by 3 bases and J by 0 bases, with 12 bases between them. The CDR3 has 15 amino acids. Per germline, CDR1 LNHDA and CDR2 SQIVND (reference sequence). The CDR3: CASSMVQRPSYEQYF. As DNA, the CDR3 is TGTGCCAGTAGTATGGTCCAGCGGCCCTCCTACGAGCAGTACTTC.

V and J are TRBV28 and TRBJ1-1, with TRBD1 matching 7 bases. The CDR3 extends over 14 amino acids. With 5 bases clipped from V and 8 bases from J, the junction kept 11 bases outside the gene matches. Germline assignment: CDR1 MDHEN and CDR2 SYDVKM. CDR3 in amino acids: CASSDRVFGAEAFF. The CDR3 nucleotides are TGTGCCAGCAGTGACAGGGTGTTCGGTGCAGAAGCTTTCTTT.